Following are 8 T cell receptor beta chains from one sample sequenced in a study of blood T cell repertoires in COVID-19 (dated by TCRdb to the early 2020s). The protocol used for the library was the immunoSEQ multiplex PCR assay. Sourced from immuneACCESS, this table was stored by TCRdb with only in-frame sequences that have V and J called. A share of the clones is absent; for the studies checked, an unresolved V gene accounts for under half, and the remainder has no known explanation. Across this sample there are 100,000 to 140,000 clones, with about 91% seen only once. Around 6.5% of the sample goes to the ten largest clones. The material sequenced was peripheral blood. The receptors shown here come from a man in his fifties or sixties with active or convalescent COVID-19.

A note on this clone: This sample includes further DNA sequences coding for the same CDR3. V gene TRBV19 combines with J gene TRBJ2-1; TRBD1 might be the D (5 bases). The CDR3 runs 13 residues. Germline CDR1 is LNHDA and CDR2 is SQIVND (reference sequence). Trimming stripped 1 base from V and 5 bases from J, with 6 bases between. The CDR3 sequence: CASSIGQNNEQFF. The CDR3 nucleotides read TGTGCCAGTAGTATAGGACAGAACAATGAGCAGTTCTTC.

This clone was observed a handful of times. The gene calls are TRBV7-2 and TRBJ2-2, with TRBD2 matching over 7 bases. The CDR3 is made up of 15 amino acids. CDR1 SGHTA and CDR2 FQGNSA come from the germline V gene. V lost 1 base and J lost 6; bases outside the gene matches: 5. CDR3 coding DNA: TGTGCCAGCAGCTTAGGGACTAGTCTCGCCGGGGAGCTGTTTTTT. Translating it yields CASSLGTSLAGELFF.

The chain carries TRBV2 and TRBJ2-1, with 9 bases matching TRBD2. The V gene end was trimmed by 3 bases and the J gene end by 9 bases; junction bases not matched to a gene: 9. The CDR3 is 15 residues long. Germline V lookup: CDR1 SNHLY, CDR2 FYNNEI. CDR3 residues: CASSELREGLSEQFF. The CDR3 DNA sequence: TGTGCCAGCAGTGAGTTGCGGGAGGGCCTTTCTGAGCAGTTCTTC.

The DNA of the CDR3 is TGTGCCAGCTCCCAATATGAGCAGTTCTTC. Protein sequence: CASSQYEQFF. This chain joins TRBV2 and TRBJ2-1; D remains ambiguous. This CDR3 spans 10 amino acids. The V gene's germline CDR1 is SNHLY and CDR2 FYNNEI. V was trimmed by 8 bases and J by 8 bases, leaving 7 bases between them.

The chain is built from TRBV18 and TRBJ1-1, with a tentative D call TRBD1 (5 bases). The CDR3 consists of 15 residues. V was clipped by 3 bases and J by 0 bases, with 11 bases between them. Germline V gene sequence: CDR1 KGHSH, CDR2 LQKENI. Here the CDR3 DNA reads TGTGCCAGCTCACCTATGACAGAGATGAACACTGAAGCTTTCTTT. Its translation is CASSPMTEMNTEAFF.

The rearrangement links TRBV18 to TRBJ1-3; tentative D call: TRBD1 (6 bases). This CDR3 spans 15 amino acids. Germline assignment: CDR1 KGHSH and CDR2 LQKENI. Trimming took off 6 bases at V and 0 bases at J, with 12 bases between the two ends. The CDR3 is CASSPDRISGNTIYF. CDR3 bases: TGTGCCAGCTCGCCAGACAGGATCTCTGGAAACACCATATATTTT.

The chain couples TRBV29-1 to TRBJ2-1, with TRBD1 matching over 8 bases. V shed 6 bases and J 6 bases; nucleotides not matched to a gene: 4. Germline V gene data show CDR1 as SQVTM and CDR2 as ANQGSEA. The CDR3 runs to 12 residues. For the CDR3, the DNA is TGCAGCGTCCAAGGACAGGGCAATGAGCAGTTCTTC. It codes for CSVQGQGNEQFF.

CDR3 DNA: TGTGCCAGCACGACTGCGGACTTACCCTACAATGAGCAGTTCTTC. Amino acids: CASTTADLPYNEQFF. This chain uses TRBV27 with TRBJ2-1; D is perhaps TRBD2 (5 bases). V was pared by 7 bases and J by 2 bases, with 15 bases between. The CDR3 has 15 amino acids. Germline V lookup: CDR1 MNHEY, CDR2 SMNVEV (reference sequence).